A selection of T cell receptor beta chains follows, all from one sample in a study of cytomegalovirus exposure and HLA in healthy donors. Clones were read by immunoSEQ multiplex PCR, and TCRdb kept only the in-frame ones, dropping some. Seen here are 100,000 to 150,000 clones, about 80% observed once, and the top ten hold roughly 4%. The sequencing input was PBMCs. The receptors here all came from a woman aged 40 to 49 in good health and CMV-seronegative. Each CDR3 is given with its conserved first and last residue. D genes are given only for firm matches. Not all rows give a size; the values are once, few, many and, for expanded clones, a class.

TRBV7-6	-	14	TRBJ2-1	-	CASSQPGVSAEQFF	TGTGCCAGCAGCCAACCGGGGGTCTCCGCTGAGCAGTTCTTC
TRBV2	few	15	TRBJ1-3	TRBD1	CASSERTGGGNTIYF	TGTGCCAGCAGTGAGCGGACAGGGGGTGGAAACACCATATATTTT
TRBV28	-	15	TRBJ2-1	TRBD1	CASRTGGGSYNEQFF	TGTGCCAGCCGGACAGGGGGGGGCTCCTACAATGAGCAGTTCTTC
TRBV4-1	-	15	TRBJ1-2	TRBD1	CASSQGGRGTYGYTF	TGCGCCAGCAGCCAAGGTGGCAGGGGGACTTATGGCTACACCTTC
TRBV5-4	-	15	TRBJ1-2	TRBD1	CASSPDPGTGEGYTF	TGTGCCAGCAGCCCTGACCCCGGGACAGGGGAAGGCTACACCTTC
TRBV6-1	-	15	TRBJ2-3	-	CASSVTQGGTDTQYF	TGTGCCAGCAGCGTGACACAGGGCGGCACAGATACGCAGTATTTT
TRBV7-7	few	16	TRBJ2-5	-	CASSPGRLARGETQYF	TGTGCTAGCAGCCCCGGTCGGCTAGCGAGGGGAGAGACCCAGTACTTC
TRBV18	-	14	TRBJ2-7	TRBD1	CASSRDRVQDEQYF	TGTGCCAGCTCAAGGGACAGGGTTCAGGACGAGCAGTACTTC
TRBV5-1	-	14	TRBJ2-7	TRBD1	CASSLQDRVHEQYF	TGCGCCAGCAGCTTACAGGACAGGGTCCACGAGCAGTACTTC
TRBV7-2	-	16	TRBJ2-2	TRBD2	CASSTGAGGQSGELFF	TGTGCCAGCAGCACTGGTGCGGGGGGGCAGTCCGGGGAGCTGTTTTTT
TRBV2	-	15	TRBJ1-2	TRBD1	CASSDADRVPYGYTF	TGTGCCAGCAGTGACGCGGACAGGGTGCCCTATGGCTACACCTTC
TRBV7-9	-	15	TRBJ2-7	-	CASSPRDTRTYEQYF	TGTGCCAGCAGCCCCCGGGACACGCGGACCTACGAGCAGTACTTC
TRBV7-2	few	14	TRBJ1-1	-	CASSLVEGGTEAFF	TGTGCCAGCAGCTTAGTCGAGGGAGGCACTGAAGCTTTCTTT
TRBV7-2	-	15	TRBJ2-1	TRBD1	CASSWTGGNPNEQFF	TGTGCCAGCAGCTGGACAGGGGGCAATCCCAATGAGCAGTTCTTC
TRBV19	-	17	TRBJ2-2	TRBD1	CASSSWGTVGAAGELFF	TGTGCCAGTAGTAGCTGGGGGACAGTCGGGGCCGCCGGGGAGCTGTTTTTT
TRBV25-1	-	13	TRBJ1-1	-	CASSEAGFGEAFF	TGTGCCAGCAGTGAGGCAGGTTTTGGTGAAGCTTTCTTT
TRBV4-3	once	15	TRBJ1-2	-	CASSQSTALNYGYTF	TGCGCCAGCAGCCAGAGCACAGCCCTTAACTATGGCTACACCTTC
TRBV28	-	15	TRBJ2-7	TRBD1	CASTLNPGQNDEQYF	TGTGCCAGCACCCTGAACCCGGGACAGAACGACGAGCAGTACTTC
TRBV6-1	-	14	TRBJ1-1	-	CASERGAQGTEAFF	TGTGCCAGCGAACGGGGGGCCCAAGGCACTGAAGCTTTCTTT
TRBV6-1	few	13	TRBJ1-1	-	CASSRGTSTEAFF	TGTGCCAGCAGTCGGGGGACTAGTACTGAAGCTTTCTTT
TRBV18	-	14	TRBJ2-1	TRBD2	CASSPGLASNEQFF	TGTGCCAGCTCACCGGGACTAGCATCCAATGAGCAGTTCTTC
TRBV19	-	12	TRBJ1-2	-	CASSSQDYGYTF	TGTGCCAGTAGTAGTCAGGACTATGGCTACACCTTC
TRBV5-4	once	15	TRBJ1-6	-	CASSLDSSPDSPLHF	TGTGCCAGCAGCTTGGATTCTTCCCCTGATTCACCCCTCCACTTT
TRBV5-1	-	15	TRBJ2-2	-	CASSLAVQVTGELFF	TGCGCCAGCAGCCTGGCGGTGCAGGTCACCGGGGAGCTGTTTTTT
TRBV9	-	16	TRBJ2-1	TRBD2	CASSAGTSGRASEQFF	TGTGCCAGCAGCGCCGGGACTAGCGGGAGGGCCTCTGAGCAGTTCTTC